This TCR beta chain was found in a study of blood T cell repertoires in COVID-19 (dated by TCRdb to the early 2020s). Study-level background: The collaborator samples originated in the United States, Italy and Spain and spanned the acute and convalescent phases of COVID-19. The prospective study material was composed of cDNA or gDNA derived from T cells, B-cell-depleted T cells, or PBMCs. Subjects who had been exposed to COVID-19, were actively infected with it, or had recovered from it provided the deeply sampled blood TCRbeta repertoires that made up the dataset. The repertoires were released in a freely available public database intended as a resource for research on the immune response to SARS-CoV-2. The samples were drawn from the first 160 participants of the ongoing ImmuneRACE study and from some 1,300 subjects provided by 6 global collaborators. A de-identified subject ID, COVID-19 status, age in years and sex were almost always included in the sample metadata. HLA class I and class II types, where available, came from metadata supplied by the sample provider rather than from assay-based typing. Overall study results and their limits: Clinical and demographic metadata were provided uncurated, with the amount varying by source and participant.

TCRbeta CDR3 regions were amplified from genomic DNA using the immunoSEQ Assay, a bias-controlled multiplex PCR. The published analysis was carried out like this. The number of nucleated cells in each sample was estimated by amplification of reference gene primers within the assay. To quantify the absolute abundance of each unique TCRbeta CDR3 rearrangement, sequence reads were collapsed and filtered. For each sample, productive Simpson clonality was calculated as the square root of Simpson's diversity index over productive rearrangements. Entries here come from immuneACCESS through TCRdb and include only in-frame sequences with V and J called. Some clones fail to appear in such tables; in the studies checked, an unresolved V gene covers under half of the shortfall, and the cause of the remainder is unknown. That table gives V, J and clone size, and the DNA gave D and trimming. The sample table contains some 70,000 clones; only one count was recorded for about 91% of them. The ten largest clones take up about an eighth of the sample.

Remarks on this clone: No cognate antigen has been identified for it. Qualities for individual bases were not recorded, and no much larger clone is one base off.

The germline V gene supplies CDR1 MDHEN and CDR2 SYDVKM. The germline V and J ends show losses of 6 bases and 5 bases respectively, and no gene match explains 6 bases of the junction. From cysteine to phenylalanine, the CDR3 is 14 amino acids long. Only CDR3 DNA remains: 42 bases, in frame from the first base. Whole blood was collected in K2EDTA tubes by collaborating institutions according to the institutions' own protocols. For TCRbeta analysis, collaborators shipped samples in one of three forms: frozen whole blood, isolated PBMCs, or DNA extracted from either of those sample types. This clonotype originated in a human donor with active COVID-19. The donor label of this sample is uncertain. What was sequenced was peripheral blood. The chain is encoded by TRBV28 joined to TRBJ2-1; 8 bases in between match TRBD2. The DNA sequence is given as TGTGCCAGCAGAGGAGCGGGGGCACACAATGAGCAGTTCTTC. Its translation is CASRGAGAHNEQFF.